This T cell receptor (beta chain) was found in a study of beta chain features in type 1 diabetes. This clone was observed a handful of times. No antigen is known for it. The investigators reverse transcribed all of the isolated RNA, so they sequenced expressed TCRB transcripts. TCRdb keeps only in-frame clones here, not all; method: immunoSEQ multiplex PCR. This table holds 120,000 or so clones, 16% found once. Study results and limitations: Type 1 diabetes patients showed a moderate but significant shortening of TCRB CDR3s in all four CD4+ subsets.

This CDR3 region has 15 residues. CDR1 and CDR2 (germline): LGHNA, YNFKEQ. V gave up 2 bases and J gave up 2 bases, with 11 bases separating them. Sequencing was done on a sample of central memory CD4+ T cells from blood. The receptor's source is a man between 25 and 39 years old with type 1 diabetes. The chain carries TRBV4-2 and TRBJ2-3; a weak D match, TRBD2 (5 bases). This CDR3 is CASSQKEGSTDTQYF. The CDR3 DNA sequence: TGTGCCAGCAGCCAAAAAGAGGGCTCCACAGATACGCAGTATTTT.